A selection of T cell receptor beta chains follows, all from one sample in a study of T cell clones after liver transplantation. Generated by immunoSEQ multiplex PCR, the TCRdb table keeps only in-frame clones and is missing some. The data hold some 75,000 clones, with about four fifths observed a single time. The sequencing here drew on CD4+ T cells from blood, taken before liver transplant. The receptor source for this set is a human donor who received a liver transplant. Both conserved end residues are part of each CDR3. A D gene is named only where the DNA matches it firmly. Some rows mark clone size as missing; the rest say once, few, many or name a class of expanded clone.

CASSLGADYNEQFF | 14 | - | once | TRBJ2-1 | TRBV5-1
CAISEGRLLFNEQFF | 15 | - | - | TRBJ2-1 | TRBV10-3
CASSLLALNYGYTF | 14 | - | - | TRBJ1-2 | TRBV28
CASSTYRVGDVGAFF | 15 | - | - | TRBJ1-1 | TRBV19
CASSGTGGASNQPQHF | 16 | TRBD1 | once | TRBJ1-5 | TRBV2
CASNRAAEAFF | 11 | - | - | TRBJ1-1 | TRBV19
CASSLAPGGNTEAFF | 15 | - | few | TRBJ1-1 | TRBV7-9
CASSYYPGTQETQYF | 15 | - | - | TRBJ2-5 | TRBV6-5
CASSPGTGGYEQYF | 14 | TRBD1 | - | TRBJ2-7 | TRBV18
CASSAPTGGYYGYTF | 15 | TRBD1 | - | TRBJ1-2 | TRBV9
CASSLDTDTQYF | 12 | - | - | TRBJ2-3 | TRBV5-1
CASSRLPGLAGVAENIQYF | 19 | TRBD2 | - | TRBJ2-4 | TRBV7-2
CASSAQTQGAGTEAFF | 16 | TRBD1 | - | TRBJ1-1 | TRBV9
CASSKGGSATSTDTQYF | 17 | - | - | TRBJ2-3 | TRBV21-1
CASGRLSGANVLTF | 14 | - | - | TRBJ2-6 | TRBV28
CASSVDSTDTQYF | 13 | - | - | TRBJ2-3 | TRBV9
CASSILGTALQVEAFF | 16 | TRBD1 | - | TRBJ1-1 | TRBV19
CASRVGTAQKLFF | 13 | TRBD1 | - | TRBJ1-4 | TRBV6-1
CASSLFGGTDYEQYF | 15 | - | - | TRBJ2-7 | TRBV7-3
CASSQGSPSGANVLTF | 16 | - | - | TRBJ2-6 | TRBV14
CASSQGDARSAFF | 13 | - | once | TRBJ1-1 | TRBV4-3
CASSLDPSSYNEQFF | 15 | - | - | TRBJ2-1 | TRBV5-4
CASSPPGTRAFGIGYNEQFF | 20 | TRBD2 | - | TRBJ2-1 | TRBV18
CASSLDFGTGAFF | 13 | - | - | TRBJ1-1 | TRBV5-1
CASSSKGQGILTGELFF | 17 | TRBD1 | - | TRBJ2-2 | TRBV5-6
CASSLIAGGPSGTGELFF | 18 | TRBD2 | once | TRBJ2-2 | TRBV5-1
CASSGQGFRETQYF | 14 | TRBD1 | - | TRBJ2-5 | TRBV27
CASSQDIGTARHSFTEAFF | 19 | TRBD1 | - | TRBJ1-1 | TRBV4-3
CASSLGQGSGYTF | 13 | TRBD1 | few | TRBJ1-2 | TRBV5-1
CSVVANGYTF | 10 | - | few | TRBJ1-2 | TRBV29-1
CASSGQANTEAFF | 13 | - | few | TRBJ1-1 | TRBV18
CASSQDWQNTDTQYF | 15 | - | - | TRBJ2-3 | TRBV4-1
CASSLFQVDIQYF | 13 | - | once | TRBJ2-4 | TRBV5-6
CASTSGTSNTIYF | 13 | - | - | TRBJ1-3 | TRBV5-1
CASVSGMNTEAFF | 13 | - | - | TRBJ1-1 | TRBV10-2